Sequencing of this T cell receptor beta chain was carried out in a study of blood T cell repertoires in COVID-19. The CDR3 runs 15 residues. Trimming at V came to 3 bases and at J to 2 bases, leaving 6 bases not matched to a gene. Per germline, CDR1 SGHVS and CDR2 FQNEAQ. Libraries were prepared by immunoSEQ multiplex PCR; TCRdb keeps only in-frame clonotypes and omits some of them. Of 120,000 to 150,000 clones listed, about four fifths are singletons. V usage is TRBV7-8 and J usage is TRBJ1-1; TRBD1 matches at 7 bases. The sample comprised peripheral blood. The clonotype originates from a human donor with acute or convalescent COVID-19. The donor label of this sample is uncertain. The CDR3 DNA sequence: TGTGCCAGCAGCTTGCCGACAGGGACCAACACTGAAGCTTTCTTT. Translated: CASSLPTGTNTEAFF.